This paragraph reports one T cell receptor beta chain. The data derive from a study of monozygotic twins with inflammatory bowel disease. TCRdb re-called the 5' RACE reads and gives one entry per CDR3 protein, without DNA. The sample has over 150,000 distinct CDR3 sequences. The germline V gene has CDR1 MNHEY and CDR2 SMNVEV (reference sequence). This CDR3 contains 15 residues. What was sequenced was blood. The chain is built from TRBV27 and TRBJ2-4; the TCRdb call, TRBD1, lacks DNA for checking. The TCR comes from a human donor with ulcerative colitis or Crohn's disease, or a healthy co-twin of an affected twin (not recorded which). CDR3 region: CASSSEAGRRNIQYF.